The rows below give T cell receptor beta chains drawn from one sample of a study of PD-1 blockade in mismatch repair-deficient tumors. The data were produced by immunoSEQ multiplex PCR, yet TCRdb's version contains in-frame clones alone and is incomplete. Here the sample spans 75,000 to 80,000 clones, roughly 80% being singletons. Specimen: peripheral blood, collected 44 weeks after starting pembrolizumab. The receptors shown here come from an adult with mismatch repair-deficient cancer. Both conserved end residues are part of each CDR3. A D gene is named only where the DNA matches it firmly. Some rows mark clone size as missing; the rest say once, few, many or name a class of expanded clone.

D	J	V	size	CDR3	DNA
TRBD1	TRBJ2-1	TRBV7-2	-	CASSFTGGSSYNEQFF	TGTGCCAGCAGCTTCACAGGGGGAAGCTCCTACAATGAGCAGTTCTTC
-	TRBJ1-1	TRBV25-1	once	CASSIKGDEAFF	TGTGCCAGCAGTATCAAAGGAGATGAAGCTTTCTTT
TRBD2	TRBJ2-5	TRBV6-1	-	CASSGAQTGGTQYF	TGTGCCAGCAGTGGCGCCCAGACGGGAGGGACCCAGTACTTC
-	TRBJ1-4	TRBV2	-	CASSEIGEKLFF	TGTGCCAGCAGTGAAATCGGTGAAAAACTGTTTTTT
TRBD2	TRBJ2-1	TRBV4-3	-	CASSQGLAGLDNEQFF	TGCGCCAGCAGCCAAGGACTAGCGGGGTTAGACAATGAGCAGTTCTTC
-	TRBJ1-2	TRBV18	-	CASSPSTARGEGYTF	TGTGCCAGCTCACCATCAACGGCCAGGGGTGAAGGCTACACCTTC
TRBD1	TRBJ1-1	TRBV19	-	CASSMGQGNTEAFF	TGTGCCAGTAGTATGGGACAGGGGAACACTGAAGCTTTCTTT
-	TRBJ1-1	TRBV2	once	CASSLTLNTEAFF	TGTGCCAGCAGCCTGACTTTGAACACTGAAGCTTTCTTT
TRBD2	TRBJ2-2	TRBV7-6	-	CASSPLAGSGGELFF	TGTGCCAGCAGCCCCTTAGCGGGGTCGGGCGGGGAGCTGTTTTTT
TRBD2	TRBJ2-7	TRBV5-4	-	CASSSRGTSGRSGYEQYF	TGTGCCAGCAGCTCTAGAGGGACTAGCGGGAGGTCGGGCTACGAGCAGTACTTC
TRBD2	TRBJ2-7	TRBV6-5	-	CASRLAGGPYEQYF	TGTGCCAGCAGACTAGCGGGAGGGCCCTACGAGCAGTACTTC
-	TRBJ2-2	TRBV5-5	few	CASSLDWTGAFGELFF	TGTGCCAGCAGCTTGGATTGGACGGGGGCGTTCGGGGAGCTGTTTTTT
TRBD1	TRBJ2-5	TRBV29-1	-	CSVDPNRGYQETQYF	TGCAGCGTAGACCCAAACAGGGGGTACCAAGAGACCCAGTACTTC
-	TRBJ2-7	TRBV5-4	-	CASSLLAGTLNEQYF	TGTGCCAGCAGTCTCCTCGCCGGGACTCTAAACGAGCAGTACTTC
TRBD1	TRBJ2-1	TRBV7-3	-	CASSKRQGAYNEQFF	TGTGCCAGCAGCAAACGACAGGGGGCGTACAATGAGCAGTTCTTC
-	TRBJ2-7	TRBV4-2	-	CASSQDRRQPGDEQYF	TGTGCCAGCAGCCAAGACAGACGACAGCCCGGCGACGAGCAGTACTTC
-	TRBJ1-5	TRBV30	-	CAWSETRNQPQHF	TGTGCCTGGAGTGAAACACGAAATCAGCCCCAGCATTTT
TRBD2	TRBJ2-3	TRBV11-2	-	CASSLEGASGRATDTQYF	TGTGCCAGCAGCTTAGAAGGCGCTAGCGGGAGGGCCACAGATACGCAGTATTTT
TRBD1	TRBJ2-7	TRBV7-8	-	CASSLGADRERYF	TGTGCCAGCAGCTTAGGGGCCGACAGGGAGCGGTACTTC
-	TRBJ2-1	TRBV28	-	CASSFSAGKSYNEQFF	TGTGCCAGCAGTTTTTCGGCGGGAAAGTCCTACAATGAGCAGTTCTTC
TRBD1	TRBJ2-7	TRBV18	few	CASSEGQGYEQYF	TGTGCCAGCTCAGAGGGACAGGGCTACGAGCAGTACTTC
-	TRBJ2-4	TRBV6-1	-	CASGAQQGGQNIQYF	TGTGCCAGCGGTGCCCAACAGGGAGGACAAAACATTCAGTACTTC
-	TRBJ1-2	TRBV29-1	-	CSSGGRDYGYTF	TGCAGCTCCGGGGGCAGGGACTATGGCTACACCTTC
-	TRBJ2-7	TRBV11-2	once	CASSLGRELREQYF	TGTGCCAGCAGCTTAGGCAGGGAACTACGCGAGCAGTACTTC
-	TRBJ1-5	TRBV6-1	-	CASRHEYNNQPQHF	TGTGCCAGCAGGCACGAGTACAACAATCAGCCCCAGCATTTT
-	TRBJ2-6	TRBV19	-	CATRVAMAGANVLTF	TGTGCCACCAGGGTTGCAATGGCTGGGGCCAACGTCCTGACTTTC
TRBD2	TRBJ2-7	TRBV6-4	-	CASSVSSGSIEQYF	TGTGCCAGCAGTGTATCTAGCGGGAGTATCGAGCAGTACTTC
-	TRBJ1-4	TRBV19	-	CASSMDRYRGKLFF	TGTGCCAGTAGTATGGACCGATATCGGGGAAAACTGTTTTTT
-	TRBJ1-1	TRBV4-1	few	CASSHYTEAFF	TGCGCCAGCAGCCATTACACTGAAGCTTTCTTT
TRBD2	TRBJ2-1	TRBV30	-	CACRLAGESSIYNEQFF	TGTGCCTGTCGACTAGCGGGAGAATCGTCGATCTACAATGAGCAGTTCTTC
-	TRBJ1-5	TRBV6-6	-	CASSYSFTGNQPQHF	TGTGCCAGCAGTTACTCGTTTACGGGCAATCAGCCCCAGCATTTT
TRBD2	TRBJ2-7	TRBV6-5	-	CASTRDGGGEQYF	TGTGCCAGCACACGAGATGGGGGGGGCGAGCAGTACTTC
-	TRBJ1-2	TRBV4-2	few	CASSQEGFGYTF	TGTGCCAGCAGCCAGGAGGGGTTCGGCTACACCTTC
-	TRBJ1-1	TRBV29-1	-	CSVTPRSVNTEAFF	TGCAGCGTCACCCCCCGAAGTGTGAACACTGAAGCTTTCTTT
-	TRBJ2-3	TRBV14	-	CASSQDQTGTDTQYF	TGTGCCAGCAGCCAAGATCAAACGGGCACAGATACGCAGTATTTT
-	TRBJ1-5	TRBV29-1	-	CSVGWEPSQPQHF	TGCAGCGTTGGTTGGGAGCCTAGTCAGCCCCAGCATTTT
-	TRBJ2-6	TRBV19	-	CASSSVRTNQSRANVLTF	TGTGCCAGTAGTTCGGTAAGGACAAATCAAAGTCGGGCCAACGTCCTGACTTTC
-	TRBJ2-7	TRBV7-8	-	CASSLRSRQTRYEQYF	TGTGCCAGCAGCTTAAGGAGTCGGCAGACTCGCTACGAGCAGTACTTC
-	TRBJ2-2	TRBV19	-	CASTPSFWAGELFF	TGTGCCAGTACCCCTAGTTTTTGGGCCGGGGAGCTGTTTTTT
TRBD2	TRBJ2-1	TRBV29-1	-	CSVTGLATSSYNEQFF	TGCAGCGTGACGGGACTAGCGACGAGCTCCTACAATGAGCAGTTCTTC
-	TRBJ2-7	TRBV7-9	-	CASSLVADREVGEQYF	TGTGCCAGCAGCTTGGTGGCCGACAGGGAGGTCGGCGAGCAGTACTTC
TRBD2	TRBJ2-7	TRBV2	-	CASSESGGGAYEQYF	TGTGCCAGCAGTGAATCTGGGGGAGGGGCCTACGAGCAGTACTTC
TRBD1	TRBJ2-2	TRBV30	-	CAWSGGQGNTGELFF	TGTGCCTGGAGCGGGGGACAGGGCAACACCGGGGAGCTGTTTTTT
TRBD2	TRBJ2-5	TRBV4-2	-	CASSQGGLVAGAETQYF	TGTGCCAGCAGCCAAGGGGGCCTGGTAGCGGGAGCGGAGACCCAGTACTTC
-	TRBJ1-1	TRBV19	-	CASSIAGTMNTEAFF	TGTGCCAGTAGTATAGCGGGCACTATGAACACTGAAGCTTTCTTT